The entry below gives a single T cell receptor (beta chain) sequence along with its context. The data are from a study of blood T cell repertoires in COVID-19. In the study overall: The study drew acute and convalescent COVID-19 samples from the United States, Italy and Spain. Sample material is recorded as cDNA or gDNA derived from T cells, B-cell-depleted T cells, or PBMCs.

The CDR3 sequence is 17 residues long. Trimming took 4 bases from V and 8 from J, leaving 26 bases between them. The germline gives CDR1 MGHRA, CDR2 YSYEKL. Per the study methods: Amplification of reference gene primers was used by the study to estimate nucleated cell counts. Method: immunoSEQ multiplex PCR; TCRdb's copy keeps in-frame clones and lacks some. Clonal size and the V and J genes are those of that table, whereas D and trimming came from the DNA. The table has about 130,000 clones, roughly 81% seen once. This clonotype was sampled from a human donor in a cohort sampled during active COVID-19. The sample consisted of peripheral blood. The chain couples TRBV4-1 to TRBJ1-2; possibly TRBD1 for D (6 bases). The CDR3 nucleotides read TGCGCCAGCAGCCCGTGGGGGCCTCTAATCCCCGCCCGGGGCTACACCTTC. Residues: CASSPWGPLIPARGYTF.